The 2 T cell receptor beta chains below all came from one sample that was sequenced in a study of type 1 regulatory T cells. A single record per CDR3 protein comes from TCRdb applying MiXCR to the reads. Here the sample spans about 20,000 distinct CDR3 sequences, about 10% being singletons. Sequenced sample: CD4+ T cells, either the whole sample or a sorted fraction (not recorded which). These receptors all come from a human donor in good health.

This sequence joins TRBV18 and TRBJ1-1; 9 nucleotides line up with TRBD1. Germline lookup yields CDR1 KGHSH and CDR2 LQKENI. The CDR3 has 15 residues. V shed 5 bases, J shed 4 bases, and the junction held 8 bases outside the gene matches. This CDR3 reads CASSTSGTGITEAFF. DNA of the CDR3: TGTGCCAGCTCAACATCCGGGACAGGGATCACTGAAGCTTTCTTT.

V usage is TRBV5-4 and J usage is TRBJ2-3; D is perhaps TRBD2 (5 bases). Germline V gene lookup returns CDR1 SGHNT and CDR2 YYREEE (reference sequence). V lost 0 bases, J lost 3 bases, and 11 bases lay in between. This CDR3 is built from 15 residues. The CDR3: CASSLDGGMTDTQYF. CDR3 bases: TGTGCCAGCAGCTTGGATGGAGGAATGACAGATACGCAGTATTTT.